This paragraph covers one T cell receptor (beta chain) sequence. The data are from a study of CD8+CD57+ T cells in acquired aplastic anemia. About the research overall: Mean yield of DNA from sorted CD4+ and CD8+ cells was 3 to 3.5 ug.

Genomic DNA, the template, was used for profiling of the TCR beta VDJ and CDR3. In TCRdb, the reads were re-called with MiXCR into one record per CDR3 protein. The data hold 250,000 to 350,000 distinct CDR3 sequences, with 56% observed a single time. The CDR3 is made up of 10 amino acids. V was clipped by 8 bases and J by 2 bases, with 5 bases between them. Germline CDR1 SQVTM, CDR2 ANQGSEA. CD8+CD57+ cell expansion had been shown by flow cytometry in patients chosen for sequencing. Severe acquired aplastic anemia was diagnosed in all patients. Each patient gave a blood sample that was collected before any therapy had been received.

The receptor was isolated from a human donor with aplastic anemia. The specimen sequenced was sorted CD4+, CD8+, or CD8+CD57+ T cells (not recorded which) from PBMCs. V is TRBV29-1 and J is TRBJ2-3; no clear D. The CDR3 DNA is TGCAGCTCAGACACAGATACGCAGTATTTT. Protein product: CSSDTDTQYF.